This record covers a single TCR beta chain. The data derive from a study of PD-1 blockade in classical Hodgkin lymphoma. The time point is: newly diagnosed, previously untreated cHL patient sample. Libraries were prepared by immunoSEQ multiplex PCR; TCRdb keeps only in-frame clonotypes and omits some of them. The sample lists some 49,000 clones; roughly 93% were seen once. V was pared by 5 bases and J by 7 bases, with 23 bases between. CDR1 is LNHDA, CDR2 SQIVND, per germline (reference sequence). The CDR3 sequence is 16 residues long. The receptor comes from a human donor with classical Hodgkin lymphoma. Sequences were obtained from peripheral blood mononuclear cells (PBMCs). The V gene is TRBV19, the J gene TRBJ1-2, with TRBD1 as a possible D gene (5 bases). The CDR3 loop is CASSAPLLSQGSGYTF. The CDR3 DNA sequence: TGTGCCAGTAGTGCCCCCTTACTAAGCCAGGGAAGTGGCTACACCTTC.